This is a list of T cell receptor beta chains from one sample in a study of blood T cells in healthy people across ages. TCRdb used MiXCR to reprocess the 5' RACE reads, holding one entry per CDR3 protein. The table includes more than 550,000 distinct CDR3 sequences, 22% detected once. What was sequenced was blood. These receptors were collected from a man between 65 and 85 years old in good health. The CDR3 runs from the conserved cysteine through the conserved F or W. Each record gives: clone size, V gene, J gene, D gene, CDR3 DNA, CDR3 protein. A D gene is named only where the DNA matches it firmly. A row's size may be missing; if present it is once, few, many or a size class.

many	TRBV5-6	TRBJ1-4	NA	TGTGCCAGCAGCTTGCGGCTGACAACTAATGAAAAACTGTTTTTT	CASSLRLTTNEKLFF
NA	TRBV20-1	TRBJ1-2	NA	TGCAGTGCTTCTAGACAGAACCCTAACTATGGCTACACCTTC	CSASRQNPNYGYTF
NA	TRBV3-1	TRBJ1-1	NA	TGTGCCAGCAGCCTCTCGACACCCGACACTGAAGCTTTCTTT	CASSLSTPDTEAFF
few	TRBV6-6	TRBJ2-3	TRBD2	TGTGCCAGCAGTTCCGGACTAGCGGAAAGCACAGATACGCAGTATTTT	CASSSGLAESTDTQYF
few	TRBV12-3/TRBV12-4	TRBJ2-2	TRBD2	TGTGCCAGCCCAAGGACTAGCGGAATCACCGGGGAGCTGTTTTTT	CASPRTSGITGELFF
NA	TRBV7-9	TRBJ2-1	NA	TGTGCCAGCAGCTTAGGTCCTAGCGCTTCCTACAATGAGCAGTTCTTC	CASSLGPSASYNEQFF
few	TRBV7-8	TRBJ1-6	NA	TGTGCCAGCAGCTTAGAACACTATAATTCACCTCTCCACTTT	CASSLEHYNSPLHF
NA	TRBV27	TRBJ2-3	NA	TGTGCCAGCAGTTCCGAGTTCCGCCCTAGCACAGATACGCAGTATTTT	CASSSEFRPSTDTQYF
NA	TRBV12-3/TRBV12-4	TRBJ1-1	NA	TGTGCCAGCAGTTCTTTCGCGCGGGGCACTGAAGCTTTCTTT	CASSSFARGTEAFF
few	TRBV7-6	TRBJ2-5	NA	TGTGCCAGCAGCCCACCTCCTATGGGAGAGACCCAGTACTTC	CASSPPPMGETQYF
NA	TRBV9	TRBJ1-1	NA	TGTGCCAGCAGCGTAGCATGGCAGGACTCTGAAGCTTTCTTT	CASSVAWQDSEAFF
many	TRBV29-1	TRBJ1-1	NA	TGCAGCGTTCAAGCGAGTGGGGACACTGAAGCTTTCTTT	CSVQASGDTEAFF
NA	TRBV28	TRBJ1-1	TRBD1	TGTGCCAGCAGTACCACAGGTCGGGGACAGATGAACACTGAAGCTTTCTTT	CASSTTGRGQMNTEAFF
NA	TRBV6-1	TRBJ2-3	NA	TGTGCCAGCAGCCATGTAGGAGATACGCAGTATTTT	CASSHVGDTQYF
few	TRBV7-2	TRBJ1-2	NA	TGTGCCAGCAGCTTAGGGGGGGCCCTTAACTATGGCTACACCTTC	CASSLGGALNYGYTF
few	TRBV5-1	TRBJ1-1	TRBD1	TGCGCCAGCATGACAGGGGGACCGAACACTGAAGCTTTCTTT	CASMTGGPNTEAFF
NA	TRBV5-1	TRBJ2-7	TRBD1	TGCGCCAGCAGCTTACGGGACAGGGGGTCCTTAGGGTCCTACGAGCAGTACTTC	CASSLRDRGSLGSYEQYF
NA	TRBV9	TRBJ1-2	TRBD1	TGTGCCACCTTGGACAGGGTCCATGGCTACACCTTC	CATLDRVHGYTF
NA	TRBV5-1	TRBJ1-1	NA	TGCGCCAGCAGCTTACCTCAAACGGGCACTGAAGCTTTCTTT	CASSLPQTGTEAFF
NA	TRBV6-5	TRBJ2-1	TRBD2	TGTGCCAGTCGCCCAAGCGGGAGCGGTAACAATGAGCAGTTCTTC	CASRPSGSGNNEQFF
few	TRBV5-1	TRBJ2-1	TRBD2	TGCGCCAGCAGCTTGGTTCTAGCGGGGTACTCCTACAATGAGCAGTTCTTC	CASSLVLAGYSYNEQFF
NA	TRBV29-1	TRBJ1-1	NA	TGCAGCGTTGTGAGCGCTAGGGGCACTGAAGCTTTCTTT	CSVVSARGTEAFF
NA	TRBV20-1	TRBJ1-5	NA	TGCAGTGCTATGGGCCTTTCCGCGGGCAGCTTCAATCAGCCCCAGCATTTT	CSAMGLSAGSFNQPQHF
few	TRBV5-1	TRBJ2-3	NA	TGCGCCAGCAGCTTGCAGCCGGCAGATACGCAGTATTTT	CASSLQPADTQYF
NA	TRBV12-3/TRBV12-4	TRBJ2-7	NA	TGTGCCAGCAGGACTGAACAGGGCTACGAGCAGTACTTC	CASRTEQGYEQYF
NA	TRBV6-5	TRBJ2-7	TRBD1	TGTGCCAGCAGTTCAAGGGGACAGGGAGTTTCCTACGAGCAGTACTTC	CASSSRGQGVSYEQYF
few	TRBV28	TRBJ1-2	NA	TGTGCCAGCAGCCGACGGAACCTTAACTATGGCTACACCTTC	CASSRRNLNYGYTF
few	TRBV12-5	TRBJ2-2	NA	TGTGCTAGTGGTTTGTTCTCGGGAAACACCGGGGAGCTGTTTTTT	CASGLFSGNTGELFF
NA	TRBV20-1	TRBJ2-5	NA	TGCAGTGCGCCAGAGACGGGGGAGACCCAGTACTTC	CSAPETGETQYF